These 11 T cell receptor beta chains share one sample of origin, sequenced in a study of cytomegalovirus exposure and HLA in healthy donors. This PCR relied on a set of 60 Vbeta primers and 13 Jbeta primers. The method was immunoSEQ multiplex PCR; TCRdb's version includes in-frame clones alone and lacks a portion of them. Among about 50,000 clones listed, more than 60% were seen once. The sample was PBMCs. These receptors were collected from a woman between 40 and 50 years old in good health and CMV-seropositive.

The chain joins TRBV30 to TRBJ2-3; D unresolved. The length of the CDR3 is 12 residues. The germline gives CDR1 GTSNPN, CDR2 SVGIG (reference sequence). Trimming cost V 1 base and J 5 bases, with 7 bases left between them. The CDR3 sequence is CAWSAGVDTQYF. The CDR3 DNA reads as TGTGCCTGGAGTGCGGGTGTAGATACGCAGTATTTT. The complete variable domain, with remaining parts taken from reference TRBV30 and TRBJ2-3, reads SQTIHQWPATLVQPVGSPLSLECTVEGTSNPNLYWYRQAAGRGLQLLFYSVGIGQISSEVPQNLSASRPQDRQFILSSKKLLLSDSGFYLCAWSAGVDTQYFGPGTRLTVL.

J is TRBJ1-2 and V is TRBV5-1, with a weak D call TRBD1 (6 bases). In germline, CDR1 is SGHRS, CDR2 YFSETQ. CDR3 length: 14 amino acids. The V and J ends lost 0 bases and 6 bases respectively, with 12 bases between them. The CDR3 loop is CASSLGAGADGYTF. Written as DNA, the CDR3 is TGCGCCAGCAGCTTGGGGGCGGGGGCCGATGGCTACACCTTC.

J is TRBJ1-2 and V is TRBV27; 7 bases align to TRBD1. With V trimmed by 3 bases and J by 11 bases, 12 bases remained unmatched. Germline CDR1 MNHEY, CDR2 SMNVEV (reference sequence). CDR3 length: 14 amino acids. The CDR3 DNA reads TGTGCCAGCAGTTTCGGACAGGCCGCGGGAGGTTACACCTTC. Protein product: CASSFGQAAGGYTF.

V usage is TRBV7-7 and J usage is TRBJ2-5; TRBD1 matches 8 bases. V lost 4 bases and J lost 2; bases outside the gene matches: 0. The germline V gene encodes CDR1 SSHAT and CDR2 FNYEAQ (reference sequence). The CDR3 totals 13 residues. The CDR3 sequence: CASSWDRQETQYF. In nucleotides, the CDR3 is TGTGCCAGCAGCTGGGACAGGCAAGAGACCCAGTACTTC.

This sequence joins TRBV30 and TRBJ1-5, with TRBD1 matching over 10 bases. There are 15 residues in the CDR3. Germline trimming cut 0 bases from V and 6 bases from J; bases unmatched to any gene: 5. The germline gives CDR1 GTSNPN, CDR2 SVGIG (reference sequence). CDR3 sequence: CAWSVRGTGAQPQHF. CDR3 nucleotide sequence: TGTGCCTGGAGTGTACGGGGGACAGGGGCTCAGCCCCAGCATTTT.

This clone was found a few times. Compared with germline, one end of the junction differs, possibly owing to a read error. This chain links TRBV7-8 with TRBJ1-6; 9 bases fit TRBD1. CDR3 length: 15 residues. CDR1 is SGHVS and CDR2 is FQNEAQ in the germline V gene. The CDR3 sequence: CASTQRDRVNSPPHF. CDR3 sequence (DNA): TGTGCCAGCACCCAACGGGACAGGGTTAATTCACCCCCCCACTTT.

This rearrangement joins TRBV7-9 to TRBJ2-5; TRBD1 matches 8 bases. This CDR3 region has 13 residues. V gave up 5 bases and J gave up 3 bases; unmatched junction bases: 2. CDR1 is SEHNR and CDR2 is FQNEAQ in the germline V gene (reference sequence). DNA of the CDR3: TGTGCCAGCAGCCAGGGGGCTGAAGAGACCCAGTACTTC. This translates into CASSQGAEETQYF.

This chain links TRBV4-2 with TRBJ1-2; D is possibly TRBD1 (5 bases). Trimming took off 0 bases at V and 2 bases at J, with 13 bases between the two ends. Germline-derived CDR1 and CDR2 are LGHNA and YNFKEQ. This CDR3 contains 16 residues. CDR3 amino acids: CASSQDPGGGNYGYTF. Here the CDR3 DNA reads TGTGCCAGCAGCCAAGATCCCGGCGGGGGAAACTATGGCTACACCTTC.

The V call is TRBV5-6, the J call TRBJ1-3, with 8 bases aligning to TRBD1. The CDR3 is made up of 15 amino acids. V trimming: 4 bases; J trimming: 8 bases; junction bases outside the gene matches: 11. Per germline, CDR1 SGHDT and CDR2 YYEEEE. The CDR3 DNA reads as TGTGCCAGCAGCGGACATGGACAGGGTAGTCACACCATATATTTT. The encoded protein is CASSGHGQGSHTIYF.

The chain employs TRBV28 and TRBJ2-3; 8 bases are a match to TRBD2. The CDR3 runs 15 residues. Trimming cost V 3 bases and J 1 base; bases outside gene matches: 3. Germline assignment: CDR1 MDHEN and CDR2 SYDVKM. The DNA for the CDR3 is TGTGCCAGCAGTTTCGGGGGGGTGGGCACAGATACGCAGTATTTT. Translated: CASSFGGVGTDTQYF.

This chain links TRBV11-3 with TRBJ2-3; a weak D match, TRBD1 (6 bases). Looked up from germline, CDR1 is SGHNT and CDR2 is YENEEA. The ends were cut back, 6 bases at V and 4 bases at J, with 8 bases in the middle. The CDR3 has 12 residues. The CDR3 here is CASSPGADTQYF. DNA for the CDR3: TGTGCCAGCAGTCCAGGGGCAGATACGCAGTATTTT.